This T cell receptor beta chain stems from a study of post-analysis software for immune sequencing data. Tagging with unique molecular identifiers was a feature of the TCR beta cDNA libraries. Out of roughly 0.95 to 11 million T cells, a few hundred thousand cDNA molecules were generated. TCRdb ran MiXCR on the PCR reads and lists one entry per CDR3 protein. The sample yields over 700,000 distinct CDR3 sequences, 30% seen once. The sequence derives from a girl aged 5-17 years with multiple sclerosis. The specimen sequenced was blood.

The CDR3 DNA follows: TGCAGTGCTAACCCTAGCGGGGGGGCCTACGGGGAGCTGTTTTTT. It is translated as CSANPSGGAYGELFF. This rearrangement joins TRBV20-1 to TRBJ2-2; 12 positions agree with TRBD2. Germline CDR1 and CDR2: DFQATT and SNEGSKA (reference sequence). The V segment lost 4 bases and the J segment 7 bases; nucleotides outside the gene matches: 7. The CDR3 is 15 residues long.